This T cell receptor (beta chain) was retrieved from a study of cytotoxic CD8 clonotypes in ibrutinib-treated CLL. Study-wide points: Higher clonality was seen at ibrutinib response and a return toward baseline at progression. Public clonotypes proved infrequent, and on treatment they shrank or remained steady. Circulating CD8+ T-cell counts were tracked by baseline clonality, which exceeded that of age-matched healthy donors.

Targeted sequencing depth ranged from 1 in 200,000 to 1 in 1 million T cells. The assay was immunoSEQ multiplex PCR, and TCRdb's table has in-frame clones only and misses some. The sample contains 120,000 to 150,000 clones, around 77% of which appear only once. V lost 1 base to trimming and J lost 1 base; unmatched junction nucleotides: 6. Germline CDR1 reads SGHVS; CDR2 reads FQNEAQ. The CDR3 loop spans 16 amino acids. A word on this clone: Its antigen is as yet unknown.

This sequence originates from a human donor with chronic lymphocytic leukemia. The chain links TRBV7-8 to TRBJ2-5, with 7 bases identical to TRBD2. Specimen: PBMCs, collected after 12 months of ibrutinib treatment. The CDR3 loop is CASSLGRGLPQETQYF. The CDR3 bases are TGTGCCAGCAGCTTAGGAAGGGGACTACCCCAAGAGACCCAGTACTTC.